This T cell receptor beta chain came from a study of spatial heterogeneity in lung cancer. Across the whole study: Fewer alpha-chain than beta-chain sequences were consistently detected. Findings and caveats of the study: Within tumors, counts of expanded alpha and beta TCRs tracked tumor mutation counts. Nonsynonymous mutation counts, ubiquitous and regional, were tracked by the respective counts of ubiquitous and regional expanded TCRs.

This clonotype is medium-sized (0.01 to 0.1%) within its sample. Its cognate antigen is unknown. A library made for alpha chains picked up this beta chain off target, so its size means little. Every cDNA TCR molecule received its own unique molecular identifier. MiXCR, run by TCRdb on the 5' RACE reads, gives a single entry per CDR3 protein. Of some 1,200 distinct CDR3 sequences listed, around 12% were seen once; the top ten hold around 18%. Specified time point: sample taken at primary tumor resection. No cells were sorted before sequencing. The whole RNA sequenced was extracted from tumor, nontumor lung or frozen PBMC. This CDR3 has 14 amino acids. CDR1 is LNHDA and CDR2 is SQIVND in the germline V gene (reference sequence). The V gene lost 6 bases and the J gene lost 6 bases, with 14 bases spanning the gap.

The specimen comprised lung tumor tissue, sampled at surgery. The chain employs TRBV19 and TRBJ2-2, with D maybe TRBD1 (5 bases). This receptor was taken from a male donor with early-stage non-small cell lung cancer. The CDR3 reads CASSDSNRPGELFF. In nucleotides, the CDR3 is TGTGCCAGTAGCGACTCCAACAGGCCCGGGGAGCTGTTTTTT.